Listed below are T cell receptor beta chains from one sample, sequenced in a study of patients and donors after allogeneic stem cell transplantation. TCRdb recomputed calls from the RT-PCR reads with MiXCR, one row per CDR3 protein. The sample comprises about 57,000 distinct CDR3 sequences, roughly 13% of which are singletons, and about a third rests with the top ten. Sequencing used blood, either unsorted or a sorted T cell fraction (not recorded which). All receptors come from a human donor who was either an allogeneic HSCT recipient or a stem cell or donor lymphocyte infusion donor (not recorded which). It is not recorded whose cells these are; they may come from a transplant donor. CDR3s include the opening cysteine and the closing phenylalanine or tryptophan.

v_call cdr3_aa
TRBV4-2 CASSFAVNTEAFF
TRBV5-1 CASSLETIGLNEQYF
TRBV11-3 CASSFEANTEAFF
TRBV7-8 CASSQLSSNTGELFF
TRBV11-2 CASRPASGTYNEQFF
TRBV3-1 CASSHKPSGIPPFNTQYF
TRBV12-3/TRBV12-4 CASSLDPIAQNYEQYF
TRBV6-1 CASSESGNTALYEQYF
TRBV19 CASSIVNRERSTEAFF
TRBV29-1 CSVEAGGSYEQYF
TRBV13 CAIPGTSNAGELFF
TRBV3-1 CASSHPSGKFAETQYF
TRBV20-1 CSARELDRADGYTF
TRBV6-5 CASSMGVWNTEAFF
TRBV29-1 CSVEVDGNSNQPQHF
TRBV2 CASGRSSGILVGNEQFF
TRBV18 CASSPPPNYGYTF
TRBV6-5 CASRLWTGANYGYTF
TRBV20-1 CSARDAQGRTGELFF
TRBV12-3/TRBV12-4 CASSSQGWEGEQFF
TRBV20-1 CSAHRAPLYEQYF
TRBV6-5 CASSRRLASSYNEQFF
TRBV2 CACRATGELFF
TRBV12-3/TRBV12-4 CASSPLRQAGEAFF
TRBV24-1 CATSAPGGSYNEQFF
TRBV29-1 CSVEDHVAAKNIQYF
TRBV27 CASRGTGLNTEAFF
TRBV10-1 CASSEGISYEQYF
TRBV5-1 CASSLFPGQGAYEQFF
TRBV6-1 CASSELTDRGTPEAFF
TRBV9 CASSFADGLGGRGLGAKNIQYF
TRBV27 CASSLVAGGAGEQFF
TRBV5-6 CASSPGWDTGELFF
TRBV5-1 CASSLRGGLNTGELFF
TRBV7-2 CASSLTRIQQFF
TRBV11-2 CASSLAGREAHF
TRBV5-1 CASSLREPGPPNEKLFF
TRBV12-3/TRBV12-4 CASSHHPYEQYF
TRBV7-9 CASSSYRDRFITDTQYF
TRBV29-1 CSVRQGAGYEQYF
TRBV7-8 CASSLVSGEETQYF
TRBV7-6 CASSLNQLAGGPETQYF
TRBV30 CAWSALKVTQGNEAFF
TRBV14 CASSQDGRANEQFF
TRBV5-1 CASSFGPRTEMNTEAFF
TRBV10-3 CAISEVAGWRADGGEAFF
TRBV20-1 CSATLPTGGNQPQHF
TRBV7-2 CASSLRTGTAADTQYF
TRBV27 CASSRRPRSSYNEQFF
TRBV5-5 CASSLVWGSDSGNTIYF
TRBV7-6 CASSLEQPAYEQFF
TRBV12-3/TRBV12-4 CASMSGPGQNTGELFF
TRBV21-1 CASSKDRGRGNTEAFF
TRBV7-2 CASSLEGGGELFF
TRBV7-9 CASSLSGAVDPQHF
TRBV7-8 CAGSLETGVYEQYF